A single sample is the source of the 17 T cell receptor beta chains below, sequenced in a study of CD8+CD57+ T cells in acquired aplastic anemia (dated by TCRdb to 2017 to 2018). The patients picked for sequencing were ones in whom flow cytometry had shown an expansion of CD8+CD57+ cells. The reads were generated on an Illumina HiSeq 2000. Genomic DNA was used as template for profiling of TCR beta VDJ combinations and CDR3 sequences. TCRdb redid the processing of the public reads, applying fastp at Q25 and MiXCR, and retained in-frame beta chains. Rows with one shared CDR3 protein collapse into an entry with the most common genes and DNA. This sample has about 150,000 distinct CDR3 sequences in its table, and approximately 52% of those were observed once. The ten largest clones take up roughly 12% of the sample. Material for sequencing was sorted CD4+, CD8+, or CD8+CD57+ T cells (not recorded which) from PBMCs. The receptors come from a human donor with aplastic anemia.

This clonotype showed up just a few times. The chain combines TRBV19 with TRBJ2-7; TRBD1 might be the D (6 bases). The CDR3 is 12 residues long. Germline V gene data show CDR1 as LNHDA and CDR2 as SQIVND (reference sequence). Trimming took 6 bases from V and 5 from J, leaving 11 bases between them. The CDR3, as DNA: TGTGCCAGTAGCCGACAGGTCAACGAGCAGTACTTC. It encodes CASSRQVNEQYF.

The V call is TRBV20-1, the J call TRBJ2-6; the match to TRBD1 covers 12 bases. Trimming removed 3 bases from V and 1 base from J; junction bases left unmatched: 4. Germline V gene data show CDR1 as DFQATT and CDR2 as SNEGSKA (reference sequence). The CDR3 has 17 residues. In DNA form, the CDR3 reads TGCAGTGCTAGTGGGACAGGGGGCGCATCTGGGGCCAACGTCCTGACTTTC. Its translation: CSASGTGGASGANVLTF.

This clonotype was picked up many times. The V gene is TRBV7-8, the J gene TRBJ2-7; D possibly corresponds to TRBD2 (6 bases). Looked up from germline, CDR1 is SGHVS and CDR2 is FQNEAQ. The CDR3 is 15 amino acids. V gave up 5 bases and J gave up 3 bases, with 17 bases separating them. Here the CDR3 reads CASSPGTSAYYEQYF. The DNA of the CDR3 is TGTGCCAGCAGCCCGGGGACTTCTGCCTACTACGAGCAGTACTTC.

This clonotype was detected ten times or more. The CDR3: CASSGHVSDTQYF. In DNA, the CDR3 is TGTGCCAGCAGTGGACACGTCTCAGATACGCAGTATTTT. The chain combines TRBV2 with TRBJ2-3; D gene unclear. From germline, CDR1 is SNHLY and CDR2 FYNNEI. The CDR3 length is 13 residues. Trimming took off 4 bases at V and 4 bases at J, with 9 bases between the two ends. Supplemented by reference TRBV2 and TRBJ2-3, the full variable domain reads EPEVTQTPSHQVTQMGQEVILRCVPISNHLYFYWYRQILGQKVEFLVSFYNNEISEKSEIFDDQFSVERPDGSNFTLKIRSTKLEDSAMYFCASSGHVSDTQYFGPGTRLTVL.

This clonotype was counted many times. J is TRBJ1-1 and V is TRBV15, with a weak D call TRBD1 (5 bases). Between the trimmed V and J ends, which lost 0 bases and 5 bases, there was a span of 13 bases. The CDR3 runs 15 residues. Germline V CDR1 and CDR2: LNHNV, YYDKDF (reference sequence). The CDR3 loop is CATSRDWGGGTEAFF. CDR3 bases: TGTGCCACCAGCAGAGATTGGGGGGGTGGTACTGAAGCTTTCTTT.

V and J are TRBV7-9 and TRBJ2-5, with D unresolved. The CDR3 loop spans 14 amino acids. V was pared by 4 bases and J by 0 bases, with 9 bases between. Per the germline V gene, CDR1 is SEHNR and CDR2 is FQNEAQ (reference sequence). CDR3: CASSSLSDQETQYF. CDR3 coding DNA: TGTGCCAGCAGCTCCCTGTCAGACCAAGAGACCCAGTACTTC.

This clonotype appeared a few times. The chain employs TRBV24-1 and TRBJ1-5; a possible D gene is TRBD1 (5 bases). Germline V gives CDR1 KGHDR, CDR2 SFDVKD. The CDR3 extends over 16 amino acids. The V and J ends lost 4 bases and 2 bases respectively, with 14 bases between them. The CDR3 region is CATSERDSGGNQPQHF. CDR3 in DNA: TGTGCCACCAGTGAGCGGGACTCCGGGGGCAATCAGCCCCAGCATTTT.

The CDR3 DNA is TGTGCCAGCAGCCTGCAAGATACGCAGTATTTT. Residues: CASSLQDTQYF. The J gene is TRBJ2-3, the V gene TRBV7-9; D unclear. This CDR3 spans 11 amino acids. V was trimmed by 5 bases and J by 5 bases, leaving 5 bases between them. CDR1 SEHNR and CDR2 FQNEAQ come from the germline V gene (reference sequence).

This clonotype occurred a few times. This chain joins TRBV12-3 or TRBV12-4 and TRBJ2-3, with TRBD1 matching 11 bases. J was trimmed by 2 bases and V by 2 bases; bases with no gene match: 6. This CDR3 is 17 amino acids long. CDR3 loop: CASSLYWTGGITDTQYF. In DNA, the CDR3 is TGTGCCAGCAGTTTATATTGGACAGGGGGCATCACAGATACGCAGTATTTT.

The chain joins TRBV7-3 to TRBJ1-1; D unresolved. The CDR3 contains 13 residues. Germline loops: CDR1 SGHTA, CDR2 FQGTGA. Trimming removed 5 bases from V and 0 bases from J, with 7 bases in between. The CDR3 sequence: CASSANLNTEAFF. The CDR3 DNA follows: TGTGCCAGCAGCGCGAATTTGAACACTGAAGCTTTCTTT.

The J gene is TRBJ2-7, the V gene TRBV6-2 or TRBV6-3; perhaps TRBD2 as D (6 bases). Trimming took 6 bases from V and 4 from J, leaving 16 bases between them. The V gene's germline CDR1 is MNHEY and CDR2 SVGEGT. This CDR3 is built from 14 residues. CDR3 amino acids: CASSRDSASYEQYF. The DNA for the CDR3 is TGTGCCAGCAGCCGGGACTCAGCATCTTACGAGCAGTACTTC.

The chain employs TRBV7-9 and TRBJ2-7; tentative D call: TRBD1 (5 bases). This CDR3 has 15 amino acids. Germline CDR1 and CDR2: SEHNR and FQNEAQ (reference sequence). Trimming stripped 9 bases from V and 0 bases from J, with 18 bases between. Written as DNA, the CDR3 is TGTGCCAGTTCGAAAGACAGTTTTAACTCCTACGAGCAGTACTTC. Amino acids: CASSKDSFNSYEQYF.

This clonotype occurred a few times. The J gene is TRBJ2-7, the V gene TRBV7-9; D unclear. CDR1 and CDR2 (germline): SEHNR, FQNEAQ (reference sequence). This CDR3 contains 18 residues. V gave up 4 bases and J gave up 4 bases, with 26 bases separating them. The CDR3 loop is CASSSTVANPEAFYEQYF. In nucleotides, the CDR3 is TGTGCCAGCAGCTCCACGGTGGCAAACCCCGAGGCTTTTTACGAGCAGTACTTC.

This clonotype was found many times. The J gene is TRBJ1-1, the V gene TRBV7-6; 9 positions match TRBD1. This CDR3 region has 18 residues. The V gene's germline CDR1 is SGHVS and CDR2 FNYEAQ. V gave up 3 bases and J gave up 5 bases; unmatched junction bases: 16. The CDR3: CASSFGTGPVTRGTEAFF. Written as DNA, the CDR3 is TGTGCCAGCAGCTTCGGGACAGGGCCGGTAACGCGCGGGACTGAAGCTTTCTTT.

The rearrangement joins TRBV4-1 to TRBJ1-2, with D possibly TRBD1 on 6 matching bases. The V and J ends lost 4 bases and 6 bases respectively, with 12 bases between them. The germline V gene encodes CDR1 MGHRA and CDR2 YSYEKL. The CDR3 runs to 13 residues. Here the CDR3 reads CASSLQGNDGYTF. DNA for the CDR3: TGCGCCAGCAGCCTACAGGGAAATGATGGCTACACCTTC.

A remark on this clonotype: With a much larger clone just one base away, this may be a read error. This rearrangement joins TRBV6-5 to TRBJ1-2; 7 bases are shared with TRBD1. This CDR3 is built from 15 residues. From germline, CDR1 is MNHEY and CDR2 SVGAGI. CDR3 amino acids: CASSHPDRTIYGCTF. Written as DNA, the CDR3 is TGTGCCAGCAGTCACCCGGACAGGACCATCTATGGCTGCACCTTC.

The chain employs TRBV9 and TRBJ2-7; D unresolved. Germline V gene data show CDR1 as SGDLS and CDR2 as YYNGEE. This CDR3 has 14 amino acids. V lost 0 bases, J lost 7 bases, and 14 bases lay in between. CDR3 coding DNA: TGTGCCAGCAGCGTAGAAGAATCTTTAGTAGAGCAGTACTTC. This sequence encodes CASSVEESLVEQYF.